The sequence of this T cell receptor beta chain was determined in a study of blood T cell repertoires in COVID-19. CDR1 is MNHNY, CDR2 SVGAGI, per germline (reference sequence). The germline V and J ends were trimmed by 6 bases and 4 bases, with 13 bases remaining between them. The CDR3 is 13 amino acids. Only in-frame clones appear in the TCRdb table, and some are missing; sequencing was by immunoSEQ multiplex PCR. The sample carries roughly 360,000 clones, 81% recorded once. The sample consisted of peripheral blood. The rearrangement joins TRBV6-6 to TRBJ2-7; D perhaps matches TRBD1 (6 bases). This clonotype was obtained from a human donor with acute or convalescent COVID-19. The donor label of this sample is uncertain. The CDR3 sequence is CASRAGATYEQYF. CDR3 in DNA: TGTGCCAGCAGGGCAGGGGCGACTTACGAGCAGTACTTC.